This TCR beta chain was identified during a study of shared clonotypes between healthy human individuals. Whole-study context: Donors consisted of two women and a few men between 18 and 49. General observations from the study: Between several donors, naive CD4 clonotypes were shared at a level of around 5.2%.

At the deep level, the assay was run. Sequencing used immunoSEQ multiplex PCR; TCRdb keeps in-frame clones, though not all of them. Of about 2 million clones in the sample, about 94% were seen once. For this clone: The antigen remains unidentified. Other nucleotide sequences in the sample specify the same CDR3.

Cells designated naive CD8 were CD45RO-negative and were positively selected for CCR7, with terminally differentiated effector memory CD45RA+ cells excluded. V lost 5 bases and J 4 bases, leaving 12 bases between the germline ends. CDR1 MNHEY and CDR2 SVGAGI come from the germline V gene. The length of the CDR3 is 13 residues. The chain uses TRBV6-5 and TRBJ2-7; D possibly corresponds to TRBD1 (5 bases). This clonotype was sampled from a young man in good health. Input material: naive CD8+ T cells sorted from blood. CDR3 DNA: TGTGCCAGCAGTCTCGGGCAGGGATACGAGCAGTACTTC. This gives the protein CASSLGQGYEQYF.